This T cell receptor beta chain was captured in a study of blood T cell repertoires in COVID-19. The CDR3 is 14 residues long. V gave up 2 bases and J gave up 1 base; unmatched junction bases: 0. In germline, CDR1 is SGHRS, CDR2 YFSETQ. Produced via immunoSEQ multiplex PCR; TCRdb's table is partial and in-frame only. The sample contains roughly 140,000 clones, roughly 86% of which appear only once. The chain is built from TRBV5-1 and TRBJ2-1, with TRBD2 identical over 7 bases. The TCR comes from a man over 45 with active or convalescent COVID-19. Source material: peripheral blood. CDR3 nucleotides: TGCGCCAGCAGCTTAGCGGGGTCCTACAATGAGCAGTTCTTC. This codes for CASSLAGSYNEQFF. The whole variable domain, remainder taken from reference TRBV5-1 and TRBJ2-1, is KAGVTQTPRYLIKTRGQQVTLSCSPISGHRSVSWYQQTPGQGLQFLFEYFSETQRNKGNFPGRFSGRQFSNSRSEMNVSTLELGDSALYLCASSLAGSYNEQFFGPGTRLTVL.